This T cell receptor beta chain is from a study of control samples from healthy donors and cancer patients. The assay was immunoSEQ multiplex PCR, and TCRdb's table has in-frame clones only and misses some. The table shows 150,000 to 200,000 clones, with roughly 90% occurring only once. The TCR was taken from a woman aged 50 to 65 in good health. The specimen was blood.

CDR3 nucleotides: TGTGCCAGCAGCGTAGGCAACAGCAAGAGCGCTGAAGCTTTCTTT. This sequence encodes CASSVGNSKSAEAFF. The rearrangement uses TRBV9 and TRBJ1-1; D gene ambiguous. The CDR3 covers 15 residues. Germline CDR1 and CDR2: SGDLS and YYNGEE. The V end was cut by 0 bases, the J end by 6 bases, with 15 bases between.